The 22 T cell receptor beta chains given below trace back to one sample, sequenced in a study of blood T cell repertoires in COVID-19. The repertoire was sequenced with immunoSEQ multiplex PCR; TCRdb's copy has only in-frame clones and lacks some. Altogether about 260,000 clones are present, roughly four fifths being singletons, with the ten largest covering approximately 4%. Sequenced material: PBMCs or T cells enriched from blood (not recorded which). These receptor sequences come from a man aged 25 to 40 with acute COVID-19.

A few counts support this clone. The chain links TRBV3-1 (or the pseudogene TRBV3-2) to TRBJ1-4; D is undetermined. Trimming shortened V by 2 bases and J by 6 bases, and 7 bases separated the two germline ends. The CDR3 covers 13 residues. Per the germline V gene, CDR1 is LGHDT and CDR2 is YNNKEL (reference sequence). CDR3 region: CASSQREYEKLFF. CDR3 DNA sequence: TGTGCCAGCAGCCAAAGGGAGTATGAAAAACTGTTTTTT.

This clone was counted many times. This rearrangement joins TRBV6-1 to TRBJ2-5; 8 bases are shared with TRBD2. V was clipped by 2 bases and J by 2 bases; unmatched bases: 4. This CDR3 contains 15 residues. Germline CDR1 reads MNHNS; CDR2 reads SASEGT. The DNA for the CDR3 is TGTGCCAGCAGTGAAATTAGCGGGACACAAGAGACCCAGTACTTC. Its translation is CASSEISGTQETQYF.

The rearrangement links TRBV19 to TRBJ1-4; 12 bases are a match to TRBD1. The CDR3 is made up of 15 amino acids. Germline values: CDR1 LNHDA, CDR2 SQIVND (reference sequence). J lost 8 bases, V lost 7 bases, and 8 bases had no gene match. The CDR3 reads CASTKEGQGAEKLFF. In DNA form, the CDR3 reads TGTGCCAGTACCAAGGAGGGACAGGGGGCGGAAAAACTGTTTTTT.

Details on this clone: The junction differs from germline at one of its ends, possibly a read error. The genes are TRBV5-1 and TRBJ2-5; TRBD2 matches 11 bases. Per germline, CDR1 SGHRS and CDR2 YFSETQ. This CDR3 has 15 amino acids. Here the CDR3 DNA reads TGTGCCAGCGGGTTAGCGGGAGGGATCCAAGAGACCCAGTACTTC. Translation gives CASGLAGGIQETQYF.

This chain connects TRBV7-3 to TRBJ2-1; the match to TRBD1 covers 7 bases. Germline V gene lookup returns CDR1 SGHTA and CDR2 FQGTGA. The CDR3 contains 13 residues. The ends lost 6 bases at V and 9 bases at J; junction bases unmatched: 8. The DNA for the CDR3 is TGTGCCAGCAGTACAGGGGATCTCGGTGAGCAGTTCTTC. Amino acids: CASSTGDLGEQFF.

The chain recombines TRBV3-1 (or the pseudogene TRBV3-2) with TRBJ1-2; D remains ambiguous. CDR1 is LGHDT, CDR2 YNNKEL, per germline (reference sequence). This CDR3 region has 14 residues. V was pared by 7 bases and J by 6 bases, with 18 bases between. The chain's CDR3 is CASTRVPGGNGYTF. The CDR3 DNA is TGTGCCAGCACCCGGGTCCCCGGAGGGAATGGCTACACCTTC.

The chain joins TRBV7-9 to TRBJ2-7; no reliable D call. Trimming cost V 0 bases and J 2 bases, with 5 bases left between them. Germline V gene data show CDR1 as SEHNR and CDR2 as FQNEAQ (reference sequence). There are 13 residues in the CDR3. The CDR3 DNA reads TGTGCCAGCAGCTTAGCGGCCACCTACGAGCAGTACGTC. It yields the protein CASSLAATYEQYV.

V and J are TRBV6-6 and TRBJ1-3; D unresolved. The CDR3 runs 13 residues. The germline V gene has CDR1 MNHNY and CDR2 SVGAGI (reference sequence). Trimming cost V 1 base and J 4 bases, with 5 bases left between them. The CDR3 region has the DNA TGTGCCAGCAGTTACTTGGCCGGAAACACCATATATTTT. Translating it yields CASSYLAGNTIYF.

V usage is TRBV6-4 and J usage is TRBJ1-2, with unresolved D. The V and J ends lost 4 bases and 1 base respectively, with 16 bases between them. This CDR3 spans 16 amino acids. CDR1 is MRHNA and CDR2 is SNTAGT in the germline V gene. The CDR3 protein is CASSVSGGGLNYGYTF. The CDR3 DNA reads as TGTGCCAGCAGTGTAAGCGGAGGAGGTCTTAACTATGGCTACACCTTC.

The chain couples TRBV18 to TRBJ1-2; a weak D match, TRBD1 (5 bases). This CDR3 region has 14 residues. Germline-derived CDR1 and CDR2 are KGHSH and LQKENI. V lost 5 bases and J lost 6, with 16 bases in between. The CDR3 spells CASSALRGVNGYTF. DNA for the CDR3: TGTGCCAGCTCAGCCCTTCGGGGGGTGAATGGCTACACCTTC.

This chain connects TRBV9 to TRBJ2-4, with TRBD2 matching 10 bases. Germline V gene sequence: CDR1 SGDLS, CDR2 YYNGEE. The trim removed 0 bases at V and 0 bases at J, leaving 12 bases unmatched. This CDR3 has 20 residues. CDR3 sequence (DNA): TGTGCCAGCAGCGTAGCGGCTAGCGGGAGAGTATTGGGAGCCAAAAACATTCAGTACTTC. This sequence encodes CASSVAASGRVLGAKNIQYF. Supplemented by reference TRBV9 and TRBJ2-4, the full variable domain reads DSGVTQTPKHLITATGQRVTLRCSPRSGDLSVYWYQQSLDQGLQFLIQYYNGEERAKGNILERFSAQQFPDLHSELNLSSLELGDSALYFCASSVAASGRVLGAKNIQYFGAGTRLSVL.

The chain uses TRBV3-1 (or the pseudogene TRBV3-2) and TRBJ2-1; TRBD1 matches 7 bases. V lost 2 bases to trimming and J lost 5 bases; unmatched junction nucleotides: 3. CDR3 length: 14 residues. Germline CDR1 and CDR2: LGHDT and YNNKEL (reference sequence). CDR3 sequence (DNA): TGTGCCAGCAGCCAACATGACAGGGACAATGAGCAGTTCTTC. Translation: CASSQHDRDNEQFF.

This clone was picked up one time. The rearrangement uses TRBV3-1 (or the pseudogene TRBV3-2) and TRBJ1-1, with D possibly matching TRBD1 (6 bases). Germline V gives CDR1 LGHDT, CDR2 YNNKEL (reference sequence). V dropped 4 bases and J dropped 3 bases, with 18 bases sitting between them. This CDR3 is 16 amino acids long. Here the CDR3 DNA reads TGTGCCAGCAGCCGATGGGGGGGCAGCCGGGACACTGAAGCTTTCTTT. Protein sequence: CASSRWGGSRDTEAFF.

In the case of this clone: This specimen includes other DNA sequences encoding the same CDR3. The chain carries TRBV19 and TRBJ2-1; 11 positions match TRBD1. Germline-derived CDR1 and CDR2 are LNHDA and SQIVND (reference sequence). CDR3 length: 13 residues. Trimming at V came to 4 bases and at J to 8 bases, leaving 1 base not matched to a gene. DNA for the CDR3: TGTGCCAGTAGTAGGGACAGGGGGGATGAGCAGTTCTTC. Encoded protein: CASSRDRGDEQFF.

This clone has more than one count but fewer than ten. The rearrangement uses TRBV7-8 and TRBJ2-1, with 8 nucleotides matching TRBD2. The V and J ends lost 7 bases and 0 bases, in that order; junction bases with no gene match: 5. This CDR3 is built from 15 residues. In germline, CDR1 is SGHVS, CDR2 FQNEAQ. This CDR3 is CASIGGRHSYNEQFF. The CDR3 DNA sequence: TGTGCCAGCATCGGCGGGAGGCACTCCTACAATGAGCAGTTCTTC.

The chain's CDR3 is CASRLDRARGTEAFF. The DNA for the CDR3 is TGTGCCAGCAGGTTGGACAGGGCGCGGGGAACTGAAGCTTTCTTT. V gene TRBV6-5 combines with J gene TRBJ1-1, with 8 bases lining up with TRBD1. CDR3 length equals 15 residues. Unmatched junction bases numbered 11, after V lost 6 bases and J lost 5 bases. CDR1 is MNHEY, CDR2 SVGAGI, per germline.

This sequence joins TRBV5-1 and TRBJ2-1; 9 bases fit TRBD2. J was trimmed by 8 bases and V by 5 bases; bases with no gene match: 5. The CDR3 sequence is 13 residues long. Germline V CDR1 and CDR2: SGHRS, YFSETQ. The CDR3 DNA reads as TGCGCCAGCAGACCACTAGCGGGCTATGAGCAGTTCTTC. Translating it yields CASRPLAGYEQFF.

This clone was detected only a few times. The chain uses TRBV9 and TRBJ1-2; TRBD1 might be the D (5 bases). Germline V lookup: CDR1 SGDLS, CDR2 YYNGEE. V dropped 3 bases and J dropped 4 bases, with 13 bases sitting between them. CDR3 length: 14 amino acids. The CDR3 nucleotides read TGTGCCAGCAGCGGTAGGCCGGGGGGCTATGGCTACACCTTC. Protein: CASSGRPGGYGYTF.

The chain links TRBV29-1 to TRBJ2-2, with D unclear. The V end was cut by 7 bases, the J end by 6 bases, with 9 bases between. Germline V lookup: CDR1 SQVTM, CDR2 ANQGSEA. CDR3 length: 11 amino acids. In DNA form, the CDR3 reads TGCAGCGGCAGGCTCGCCGGGGAGCTGTTTTTT. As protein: CSGRLAGELFF.

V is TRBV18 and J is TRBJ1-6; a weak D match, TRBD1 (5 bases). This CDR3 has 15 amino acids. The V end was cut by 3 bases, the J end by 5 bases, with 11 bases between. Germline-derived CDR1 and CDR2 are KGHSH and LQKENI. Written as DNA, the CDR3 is TGTGCCAGCTCACCCTCGGGACTCGATAATTCACCCCTCCACTTT. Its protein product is CASSPSGLDNSPLHF.

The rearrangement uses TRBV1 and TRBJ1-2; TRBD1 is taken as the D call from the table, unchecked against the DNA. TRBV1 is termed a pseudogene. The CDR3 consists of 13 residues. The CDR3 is CTSDGQAYGGYTF. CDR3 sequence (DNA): TGCACCAGCGACGGACAGGCGTACGGTGGCTACACCTTC.

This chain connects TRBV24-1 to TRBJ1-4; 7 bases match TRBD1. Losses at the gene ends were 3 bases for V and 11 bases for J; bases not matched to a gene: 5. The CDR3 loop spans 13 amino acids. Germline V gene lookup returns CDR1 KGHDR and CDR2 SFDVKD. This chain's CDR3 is CATSDGTDGKLFF. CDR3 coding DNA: TGTGCCACCAGTGATGGGACAGATGGGAAACTGTTTTTT.